The present TCR beta chain was sequenced within a study of human T cells and chemical hapten exposure. Study as a whole: Slight differences in pooled library volume were the main source of varying TCR yields across samples.

The CDR3 spans 16 residues. Looked up from germline, CDR1 is MNHNY and CDR2 is SVGAGI (reference sequence). Trimming left V 0 bases short and J 7 bases short, with 18 bases between. Time point here: patch test 1, 2 weeks after DPC sensitization. Specified treatment: therapeutic diphenylcyclopropenone sensitization with weekly scalp DPC. TCRdb re-called the RACE reads through MiXCR, storing one row per CDR3 protein. The sample yields around 71,000 distinct CDR3 sequences, around 10% seen once. J is TRBJ2-5 and V is TRBV6-6, with D possibly being TRBD1 or TRBD2 (6 bases each). This specimen consisted of whole blood, obtained in connection with sensitization to the hapten diphenylcyclopropenone (DPC). The sequence was obtained from a woman aged 40 to 50 with alopecia areata. Some clones in this sample may be carry-over from other donors' samples. The CDR3 loop reads CASSYSDGGPLRTQYF. The CDR3 coding sequence is TGTGCCAGCAGTTACTCGGACGGGGGCCCTTTGAGGACCCAGTACTTC.